What follows are 27 T cell receptor beta chains derived from one specimen sequenced in a study of early T cells in non-severe SARS-CoV-2 infection. TCRdb ran MiXCR on the 5' RACE reads and lists one entry per CDR3 protein. The table has around 50,000 distinct CDR3 sequences, 10% to 15% seen once; the top ten hold approximately 2.8%. Sample: whole blood. These TCRs come from an adult who was a healthcare worker with PCR-confirmed SARS-CoV-2 infection or an uninfected control (not recorded which).

This clonotype was counted many times. CDR3 sequence reads: CASSPRQGSGSPLHF. For the CDR3, the DNA is TGTGCCAGCAGCCCCCGACAGGGGAGCGGTTCACCCCTCCACTTT. This sequence joins TRBV14 and TRBJ1-6, with 8 bases aligning to TRBD1. CDR3 length: 15 residues. The germline gives CDR1 SGHDN, CDR2 FVKESK. The junction had 8 bases not matched to a gene; V was cut back by 4 bases and J by 9 bases.

This clonotype has ten or more counts. This chain links TRBV28 with TRBJ2-7; TRBD1 might be the D (5 bases). The CDR3 consists of 17 residues. Deletions cut 5 bases from V and 1 base from J, with 21 bases between. Germline V gene data show CDR1 as MDHEN and CDR2 as SYDVKM. CDR3 sequence reads: CASSPMRRRVTSYEQYF. The CDR3 coding sequence is TGTGCCAGCAGTCCTATGAGACGCAGGGTCACTTCCTACGAGCAGTACTTC.

This chain uses TRBV20-1 with TRBJ2-3; 7 nucleotides align to TRBD1. The CDR3 runs 17 residues. The trim removed 0 bases at V and 2 bases at J, leaving 11 bases unmatched. Germline CDR1 and CDR2: DFQATT and SNEGSKA (reference sequence). CDR3 sequence reads: CSARDPTPGQHTDTQYF. CDR3 coding DNA: TGCAGTGCTAGAGATCCAACTCCGGGACAGCACACAGATACGCAGTATTTT.

This clonotype was observed many times. The rearrangement links TRBV30 to TRBJ2-5; 10 bases map to TRBD1. CDR3 length: 16 residues. V was pared by 3 bases and J by 6 bases, with 13 bases of the junction left unmatched. Germline V gives CDR1 GTSNPN, CDR2 SVGIG (reference sequence). The CDR3 nucleotides read TGTGCCTGGAGGCCCAGGGGACAGGGGTTGTTAAAGACCCAGTACTTC. This gives the protein CAWRPRGQGLLKTQYF.

This clonotype came up a few times. The gene calls are TRBV29-1 and TRBJ2-7; tentatively, D is TRBD1 (5 bases). V was cut by 7 bases and J by 3 bases, with 10 bases left in between. This CDR3 contains 11 residues. Germline V gene data show CDR1 as SQVTM and CDR2 as ANQGSEA. CDR3 sequence: CSALTDYEQYF. CDR3 coding DNA: TGCAGCGCCCTGACAGACTACGAGCAGTACTTC.

In its sample, this clonotype was seen many times. The chain joins TRBV11-2 to TRBJ1-6; D uncertain. This CDR3 is 15 amino acids long. The V end was cut by 4 bases, the J end by 6 bases, with 13 bases between. CDR1 is SGHAT and CDR2 is FQNNGV in the germline V gene. The CDR3 bases are TGTGCCAGCAGCTGGGGTCCGGGATCTAATTCACCCCTCCACTTT. Residues: CASSWGPGSNSPLHF.

The rearrangement joins TRBV5-1 to TRBJ2-1; 11 bases align to TRBD2. Germline trimming cut 0 bases from V and 10 bases from J; bases unmatched to any gene: 6. The length of the CDR3 is 15 residues. Germline loops: CDR1 SGHRS, CDR2 YFSETQ. CDR3: CASSLDPSGRKEQFF. The CDR3, as DNA: TGCGCCAGCAGCTTGGACCCTAGCGGGAGGAAGGAGCAGTTCTTC.

The chain links TRBV28 to TRBJ1-2, with D possibly TRBD1 on 5 matching bases. This CDR3 comprises 17 residues. Trimming left V 3 bases short and J 3 bases short, with 20 bases between. The germline gives CDR1 MDHEN, CDR2 SYDVKM. CDR3 DNA: TGTGCCAGCAGTTTCCCCAAGTTTGGGAGGGGCGACTATGGCTACACCTTC. It codes for CASSFPKFGRGDYGYTF.

J is TRBJ1-4 and V is TRBV5-1, with 9 bases identical to TRBD1. CDR1 is SGHRS and CDR2 is YFSETQ in the germline V gene. V was pared by 4 bases and J by 12 bases, with 10 bases of the junction left unmatched. This CDR3 spans 14 amino acids. The CDR3, as DNA: TGCGCCAGCAGCCAGCCGACAGGGGGAGGAGAACTGTTTTTT. This translates into CASSQPTGGGELFF.

This clonotype occurred many times. The gene calls are TRBV20-1 and TRBJ1-5; D is undetermined. CDR3 length: 14 residues. With 3 bases removed from V and 4 bases from J, the gap between germline ends came to 13 bases. Germline loops: CDR1 DFQATT, CDR2 SNEGSKA (reference sequence). The CDR3 DNA follows: TGCAGTGCTAGGGCGGTGGAGGCGAATCAGCCCCAGCATTTT. Encoded protein: CSARAVEANQPQHF.

The table lists this clonotype with many counts. The chain is built from TRBV5-1 and TRBJ2-6; no reliable D call. Germline CDR1 reads SGHRS; CDR2 reads YFSETQ. The CDR3 loop spans 17 amino acids. The ends were cut back, 0 bases at V and 1 base at J, with 11 bases in the middle. The CDR3 reads CASSLDVAGSGANVLTF. CDR3 DNA: TGCGCCAGCAGCTTGGATGTGGCAGGTTCTGGGGCCAACGTCCTGACTTTC.

This clonotype was seen at least ten times. The chain employs TRBV6-6 and TRBJ2-1; a weak D match, TRBD2 (5 bases). V shed 0 bases and J shed 4 bases, with 10 bases lying between them. Germline V gives CDR1 MNHNY, CDR2 SVGAGI (reference sequence). The CDR3 runs 15 residues. In DNA, the CDR3 is TGTGCCAGCAGTTACTCTGACGGGGAATACAATGAGCAGTTCTTC. Protein product: CASSYSDGEYNEQFF.

The sample holds many counts of this clonotype. The CDR3 is CATSRGPRGLSNQPQHF. In DNA form, the CDR3 reads TGTGCCACCAGCAGAGGTCCAAGGGGGCTTAGCAATCAGCCCCAGCATTTT. The genes are TRBV15 and TRBJ1-5, with 7 bases aligning to TRBD1. Per germline, CDR1 LNHNV and CDR2 YYDKDF (reference sequence). After removal of 1 base from V and 0 bases from J, the junction contained 6 bases not matched to a gene. This CDR3 is built from 17 residues.

This clonotype was found many times. CDR3 sequence reads: CASSRFDTDTQYF. In DNA form, the CDR3 reads TGTGCCAGCAGCCGGTTTGACACAGATACGCAGTATTTT. This rearrangement joins TRBV14 to TRBJ2-3; D remains unclear. V was cut by 4 bases and J by 2 bases, with 7 bases left in between. The CDR3 is 13 amino acids. Germline CDR1 and CDR2: SGHDN and FVKESK. Full variable domain (remainder filled in from reference TRBV14 and TRBJ2-3): EAGVTQFPSHSVIEKGQTVTLRCDPISGHDNLYWYRRVMGKEIKFLLHFVKESKQDESGMPNNRFLAERTGGTYSTLKVQPAELEDSGVYFCASSRFDTDTQYFGPGTRLTVL.

This clonotype was seen more than once but under ten times. V usage is TRBV20-1 and J usage is TRBJ2-7; 8 bases match TRBD1. The CDR3 length is 14 residues. Germline CDR1 is DFQATT and CDR2 is SNEGSKA (reference sequence). Losses at the gene ends were 6 bases for V and 3 bases for J; bases not matched to a gene: 10. The CDR3 bases are TGCAGTGCCCTTAGGACAGGGTCCTTCTACGAGCAGTACTTC. Translation: CSALRTGSFYEQYF.

This clonotype was recorded at least ten times. The chain joins TRBV20-1 to TRBJ2-1, with TRBD2 matching over 9 bases. The V gene end was trimmed by 3 bases and the J gene end by 6 bases; junction bases not matched to a gene: 6. Looked up from germline, CDR1 is DFQATT and CDR2 is SNEGSKA (reference sequence). The CDR3 loop spans 14 amino acids. This CDR3 reads CSASPSGDPNEQFF. The DNA for the CDR3 is TGCAGTGCTAGTCCTAGCGGGGACCCCAATGAGCAGTTCTTC.

This clonotype was seen a handful of times. The genes are TRBV2 and TRBJ1-5; D is unclear. CDR3 length equals 13 residues. Germline CDR1 and CDR2: SNHLY and FYNNEI. Trimming stripped 3 bases from V and 8 bases from J, with 11 bases between. This chain's CDR3 is CASSDYGKEPQHF. CDR3 coding DNA: TGTGCCAGCAGTGATTACGGGAAGGAGCCCCAGCATTTT.

The sample holds many counts of this clonotype. The V call is TRBV11-2, the J call TRBJ2-2, with D possibly matching TRBD2 (7 bases). The CDR3 is made up of 17 amino acids. Trimming pared 6 bases from V and 2 bases from J, leaving 19 bases between. From germline, CDR1 is SGHAT and CDR2 FQNNGV. The CDR3 sequence: CASRKSGTQGNTGELFF. CDR3 coding DNA: TGTGCCAGCAGGAAGAGCGGGACACAAGGCAACACCGGGGAGCTGTTTTTT.

The sample holds many counts of this clonotype. This chain connects TRBV7-9 to TRBJ1-1, with D possibly being TRBD1 (5 bases). V was cut by 3 bases and J by 9 bases, with 14 bases left in between. CDR3 size: 13 residues. Germline CDR1 SEHNR, CDR2 FQNEAQ (reference sequence). The CDR3 loop is CASSFGGAEKAFF. CDR3 nucleotide sequence: TGTGCCAGCAGCTTTGGGGGAGCAGAAAAAGCTTTCTTT.

V and J are TRBV19 and TRBJ2-7; 9 positions match TRBD1. Germline V gene sequence: CDR1 LNHDA, CDR2 SQIVND (reference sequence). The CDR3 runs 13 residues. With V trimmed by 6 bases and J by 5 bases, 5 bases remained unmatched. CDR3 loop: CASRGTGSHEQYF. The CDR3 bases are TGTGCCAGTAGAGGGACAGGGTCCCACGAGCAGTACTTC.

The chain couples TRBV5-1 to TRBJ1-4; TRBD1 matches 7 bases. The ends lost 1 base at V and 3 bases at J; junction bases unmatched: 6. This CDR3 region has 16 residues. The germline V gene has CDR1 SGHRS and CDR2 YFSETQ. CDR3 residues: CASSLTGVKANEKLFF. The CDR3 DNA reads TGCGCCAGCAGCTTGACAGGGGTAAAGGCTAATGAAAAACTGTTTTTT.

In its sample, this clonotype was seen many times. The chain employs TRBV11-2 and TRBJ2-1, with D uncertain. The germline V and J ends were trimmed by 3 bases and 13 bases, with 13 bases remaining between them. The CDR3 loop spans 12 amino acids. Germline CDR1 reads SGHAT; CDR2 reads FQNNGV. CDR3 in amino acids: CASSFSHPPQFF. CDR3 nucleotides: TGTGCCAGCAGCTTTTCCCACCCTCCTCAGTTCTTC.

This clonotype was seen repeatedly, ten times or more. This chain uses TRBV9 with TRBJ1-1; 7 nucleotides line up with TRBD1. CDR1 and CDR2 from the germline V gene are SGDLS and YYNGEE. J was trimmed by 4 bases and V by 4 bases; bases with no gene match: 4. The CDR3 is made up of 13 amino acids. CDR3 residues: CASSYRGGTEAFF. The CDR3 region has the DNA TGTGCCAGCAGCTACAGGGGTGGCACTGAAGCTTTCTTT.

This clonotype showed up many times. The chain links TRBV27 to TRBJ1-3, with no clear D. The germline V gene has CDR1 MNHEY and CDR2 SMNVEV (reference sequence). The CDR3 contains 18 residues. Trimming cost V 0 bases and J 0 bases, with 15 bases left between them. The CDR3 reads CASSLSSPDEDSGNTIYF. As DNA, the CDR3 is TGTGCCAGCAGTTTATCGTCTCCGGACGAAGACTCTGGAAACACCATATATTTT.

This clonotype was observed many times. The genes are TRBV7-8 and TRBJ2-1; 9 nucleotides agree with TRBD2. J was trimmed by 5 bases and V by 5 bases; bases with no gene match: 7. Germline V gives CDR1 SGHVS, CDR2 FQNEAQ. The CDR3 runs 15 residues. CDR3 DNA: TGTGCCAGCAGCAAGGCAAGCGGGGGGAACAATGAGCAGTTCTTC. Its protein is CASSKASGGNNEQFF.

J is TRBJ2-5 and V is TRBV7-9; 8 bases agree with TRBD2. In germline, CDR1 is SEHNR, CDR2 FQNEAQ (reference sequence). The CDR3 sequence is 13 residues long. J was trimmed by 4 bases and V by 7 bases; bases with no gene match: 5. The CDR3 region has the DNA TGTGCCAGCACCGGAGCGGGAGTAGAGACCCAGTACTTC. Its protein product is CASTGAGVETQYF.

This clonotype came up many times. The V and J genes are TRBV2 and TRBJ1-3; no definite D call. Germline loops: CDR1 SNHLY, CDR2 FYNNEI. The ends were cut back, 2 bases at V and 0 bases at J, with 14 bases in the middle. The CDR3 totals 17 residues. The CDR3 nucleotides read TGTGCCAGCAGTGAATTCCCTGCAGGAACCTCTGGAAACACCATATATTTT. This gives the protein CASSEFPAGTSGNTIYF.